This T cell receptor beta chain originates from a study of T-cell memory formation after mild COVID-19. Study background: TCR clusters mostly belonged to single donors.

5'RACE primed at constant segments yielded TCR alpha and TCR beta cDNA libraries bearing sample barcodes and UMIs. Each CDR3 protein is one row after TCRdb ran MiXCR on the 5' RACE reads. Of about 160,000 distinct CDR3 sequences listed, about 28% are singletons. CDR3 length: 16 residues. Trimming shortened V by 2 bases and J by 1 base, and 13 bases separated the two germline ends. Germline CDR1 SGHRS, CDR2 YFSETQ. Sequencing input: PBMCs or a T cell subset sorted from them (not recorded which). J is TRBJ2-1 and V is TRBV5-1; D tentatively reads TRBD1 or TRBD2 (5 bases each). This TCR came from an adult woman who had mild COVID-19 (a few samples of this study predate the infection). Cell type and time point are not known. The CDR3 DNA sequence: TGCGCCAGCAGCTTAAGGGGACGACAGTCCTACAATGAGCAGTTCTTC. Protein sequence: CASSLRGRQSYNEQFF.